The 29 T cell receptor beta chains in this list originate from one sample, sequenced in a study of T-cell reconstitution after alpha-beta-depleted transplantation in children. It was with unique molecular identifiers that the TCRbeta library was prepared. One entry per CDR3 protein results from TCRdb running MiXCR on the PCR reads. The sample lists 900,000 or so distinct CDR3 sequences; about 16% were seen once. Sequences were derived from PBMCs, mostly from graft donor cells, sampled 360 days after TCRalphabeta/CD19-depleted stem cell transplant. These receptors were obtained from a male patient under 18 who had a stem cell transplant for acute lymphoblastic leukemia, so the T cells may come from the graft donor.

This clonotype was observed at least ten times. CDR3 sequence: CASSLGLVNEQFF. For the CDR3, the DNA is TGCGCCAGCAGCCTAGGACTAGTCAATGAGCAGTTCTTC. The chain carries TRBV5-1 and TRBJ2-1, with 7 bases lining up with TRBD2. The CDR3 is 13 amino acids. Germline values: CDR1 SGHRS, CDR2 YFSETQ. V gave up 4 bases and J gave up 6 bases; unmatched junction bases: 4.

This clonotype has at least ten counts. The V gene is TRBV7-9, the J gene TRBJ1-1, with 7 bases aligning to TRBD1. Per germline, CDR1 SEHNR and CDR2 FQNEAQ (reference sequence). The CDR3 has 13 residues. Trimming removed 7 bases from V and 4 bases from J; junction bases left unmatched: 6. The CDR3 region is CASTGDSFTEAFF. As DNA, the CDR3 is TGTGCCAGCACCGGGGACAGCTTCACTGAAGCTTTCTTT.

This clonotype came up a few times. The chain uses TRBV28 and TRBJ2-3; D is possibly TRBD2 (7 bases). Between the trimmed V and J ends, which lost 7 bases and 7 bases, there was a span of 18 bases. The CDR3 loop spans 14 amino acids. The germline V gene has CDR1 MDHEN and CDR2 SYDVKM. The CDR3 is CASTEGGVDHTQYF. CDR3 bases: TGTGCCAGCACCGAGGGGGGGGTGGACCATACGCAGTATTTT.

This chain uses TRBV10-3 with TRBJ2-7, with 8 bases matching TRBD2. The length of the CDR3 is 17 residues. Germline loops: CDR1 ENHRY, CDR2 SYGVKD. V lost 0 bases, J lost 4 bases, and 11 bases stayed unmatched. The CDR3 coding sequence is TGTGCCATCAGTGAGTCGTTGGGAGCGGGAGAGGGGTACGAGCAGTACTTC. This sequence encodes CAISESLGAGEGYEQYF.

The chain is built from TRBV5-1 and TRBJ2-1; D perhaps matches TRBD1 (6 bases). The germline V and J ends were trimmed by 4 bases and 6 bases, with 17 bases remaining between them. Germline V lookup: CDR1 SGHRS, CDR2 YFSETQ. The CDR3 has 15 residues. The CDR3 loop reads CASSRDKTVGNEQFF. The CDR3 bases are TGCGCCAGCAGCCGGGACAAGACGGTGGGCAATGAGCAGTTCTTC.

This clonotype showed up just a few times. CDR3 bases: TGCAGTGCTAGTGGGACAGGGGGGGTTGGGGCCAACGTCCTGACTTTC. Protein: CSASGTGGVGANVLTF. This chain joins TRBV20-1 and TRBJ2-6, with TRBD1 matching over 11 bases. Trimming at V came to 3 bases and at J to 3 bases, leaving 4 bases not matched to a gene. The length of the CDR3 is 16 residues. Germline CDR1 DFQATT, CDR2 SNEGSKA (reference sequence).

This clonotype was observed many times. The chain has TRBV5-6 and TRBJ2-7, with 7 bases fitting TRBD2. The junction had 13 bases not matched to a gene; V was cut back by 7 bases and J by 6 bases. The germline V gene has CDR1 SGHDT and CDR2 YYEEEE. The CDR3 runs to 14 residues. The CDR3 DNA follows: TGTGCCAGCCGCCAGCGGGGATTTGTATTCGAGCAGTACTTC. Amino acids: CASRQRGFVFEQYF.

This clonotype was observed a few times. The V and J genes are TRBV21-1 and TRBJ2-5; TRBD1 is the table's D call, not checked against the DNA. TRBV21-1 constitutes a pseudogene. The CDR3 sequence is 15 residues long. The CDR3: CASSIRQGSGETQYF. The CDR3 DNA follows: TGTGCCAGCAGCATACGACAGGGGTCAGGGGAGACCCAGTACTTC.

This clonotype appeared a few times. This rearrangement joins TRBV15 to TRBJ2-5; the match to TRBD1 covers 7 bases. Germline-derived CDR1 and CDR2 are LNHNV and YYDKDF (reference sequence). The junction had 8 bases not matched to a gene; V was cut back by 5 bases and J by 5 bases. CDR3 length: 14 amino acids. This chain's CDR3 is CATSRQGRWETQYF. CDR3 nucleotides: TGTGCCACCAGCCGACAGGGACGGTGGGAGACCCAGTACTTC.

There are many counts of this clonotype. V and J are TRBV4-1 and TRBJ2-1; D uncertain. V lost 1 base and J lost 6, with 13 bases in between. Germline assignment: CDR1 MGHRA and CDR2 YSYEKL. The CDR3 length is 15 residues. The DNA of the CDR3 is TGCGCCAGCAGCCAAGCGGCCCAGGCTGTCAATGAGCAGTTCTTC. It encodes CASSQAAQAVNEQFF.

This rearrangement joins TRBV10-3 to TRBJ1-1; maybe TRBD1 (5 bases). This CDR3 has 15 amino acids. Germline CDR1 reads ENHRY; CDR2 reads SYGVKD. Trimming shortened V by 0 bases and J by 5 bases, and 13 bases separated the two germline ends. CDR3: CAISESIGQGTEAFF. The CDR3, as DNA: TGTGCCATCAGTGAGTCGATCGGGCAGGGAACTGAAGCTTTCTTT.

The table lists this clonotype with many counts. The chain's CDR3 is CASSLVAENEQYF. Here the CDR3 DNA reads TGCGCCAGCAGCTTGGTGGCGGAGAACGAGCAGTACTTC. The V call is TRBV5-1, the J call TRBJ2-7; no firm D call. CDR3 length: 13 residues. CDR1 is SGHRS, CDR2 YFSETQ, per germline. V lost 0 bases and J 5 bases, leaving 9 bases between the germline ends.

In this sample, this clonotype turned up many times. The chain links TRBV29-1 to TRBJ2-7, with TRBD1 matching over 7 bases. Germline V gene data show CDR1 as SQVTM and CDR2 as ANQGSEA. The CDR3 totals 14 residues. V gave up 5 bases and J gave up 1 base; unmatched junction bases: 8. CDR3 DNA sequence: TGCAGCGTTAGCTGGACAGGTAGATCCTACGAGCAGTACTTC. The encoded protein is CSVSWTGRSYEQYF.

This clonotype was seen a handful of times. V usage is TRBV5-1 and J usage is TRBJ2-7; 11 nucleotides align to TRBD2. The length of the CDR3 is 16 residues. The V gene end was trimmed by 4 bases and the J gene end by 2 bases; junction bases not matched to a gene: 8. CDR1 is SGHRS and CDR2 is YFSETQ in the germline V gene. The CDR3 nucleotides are TGCGCCAGCAGCATCGCGACTAGCGGGACCACCTACGAGCAGTACTTC. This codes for CASSIATSGTTYEQYF.

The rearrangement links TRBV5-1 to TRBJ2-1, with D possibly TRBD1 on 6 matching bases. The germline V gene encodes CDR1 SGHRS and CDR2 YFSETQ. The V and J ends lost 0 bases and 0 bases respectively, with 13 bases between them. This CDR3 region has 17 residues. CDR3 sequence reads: CASSLVGGGGSYNEQFF. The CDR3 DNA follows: TGCGCCAGCAGCTTGGTAGGGGGTGGGGGCTCCTACAATGAGCAGTTCTTC.

The CDR3 here is CASSRQGFEQYF. In DNA, the CDR3 is TGTGCCAGCAGTCGACAGGGGTTCGAGCAGTACTTC. V is TRBV12-3 or TRBV12-4 and J is TRBJ2-7; 8 bases map to TRBD1. CDR3 size: 12 residues. V lost 5 bases and J lost 6; bases outside the gene matches: 3.

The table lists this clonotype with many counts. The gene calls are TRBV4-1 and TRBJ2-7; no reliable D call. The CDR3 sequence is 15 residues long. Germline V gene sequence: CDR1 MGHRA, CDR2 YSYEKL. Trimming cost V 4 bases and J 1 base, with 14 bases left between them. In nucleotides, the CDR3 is TGCGCCAGCAGCCCAGACTTAACAGCATCCTACGAGCAGTACTTC. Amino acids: CASSPDLTASYEQYF.

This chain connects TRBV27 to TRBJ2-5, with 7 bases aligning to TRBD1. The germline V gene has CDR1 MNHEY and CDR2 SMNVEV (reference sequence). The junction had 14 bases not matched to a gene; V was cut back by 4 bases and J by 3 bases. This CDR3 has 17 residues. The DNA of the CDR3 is TGTGCCAGCAGTTCCTCTGACAGGGCCTGGAGGAAAGAGACCCAGTACTTC. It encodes CASSSSDRAWRKETQYF.

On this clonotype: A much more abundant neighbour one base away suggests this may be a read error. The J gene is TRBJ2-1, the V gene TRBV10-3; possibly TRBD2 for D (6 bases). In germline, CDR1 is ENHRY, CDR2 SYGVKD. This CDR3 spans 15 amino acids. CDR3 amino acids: CAISVGGRSYNERFF. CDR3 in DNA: TGTGCCATCAGCGTCGGGGGAAGGTCGTACAATGAGCGGTTCTTC.

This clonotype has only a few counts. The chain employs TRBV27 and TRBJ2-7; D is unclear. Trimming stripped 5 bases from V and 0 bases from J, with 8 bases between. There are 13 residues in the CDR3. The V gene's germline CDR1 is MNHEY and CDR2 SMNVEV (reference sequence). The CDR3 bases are TGTGCCAGCAGTGTCCGGGCCTCCTACGAGCAGTACTTC. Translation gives CASSVRASYEQYF.

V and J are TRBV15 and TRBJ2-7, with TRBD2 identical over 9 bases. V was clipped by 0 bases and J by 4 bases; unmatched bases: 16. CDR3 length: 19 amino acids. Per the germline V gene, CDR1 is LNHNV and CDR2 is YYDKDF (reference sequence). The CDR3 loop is CATSRDTPLLSGRRYEQYF. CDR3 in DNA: TGTGCCACCAGCAGAGATACGCCCCTTCTTAGCGGGAGACGGTACGAGCAGTACTTC.

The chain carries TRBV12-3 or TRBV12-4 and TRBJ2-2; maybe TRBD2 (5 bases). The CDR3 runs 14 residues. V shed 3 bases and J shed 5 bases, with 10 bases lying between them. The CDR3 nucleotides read TGTGCCAGCAGTTTTCCGGAGGTTACCGGGGAGCTGTTTTTT. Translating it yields CASSFPEVTGELFF.

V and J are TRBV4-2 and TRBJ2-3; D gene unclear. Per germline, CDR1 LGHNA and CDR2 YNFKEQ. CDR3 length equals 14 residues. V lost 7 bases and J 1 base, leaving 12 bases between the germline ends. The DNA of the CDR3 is TGTGCCAGCACCGGAGTTAGGGGCACAGATACGCAGTATTTT. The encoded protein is CASTGVRGTDTQYF.

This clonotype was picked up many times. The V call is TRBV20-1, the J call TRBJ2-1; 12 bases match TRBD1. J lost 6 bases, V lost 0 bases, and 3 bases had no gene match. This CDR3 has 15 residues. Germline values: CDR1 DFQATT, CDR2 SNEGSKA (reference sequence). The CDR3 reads CSARDWDRGLNEQFF. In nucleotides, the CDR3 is TGCAGTGCTAGAGATTGGGACAGGGGGCTCAATGAGCAGTTCTTC.

The CDR3: CSAARTAETQYF. Here the CDR3 DNA reads TGCAGTGCTGCCAGGACAGCGGAGACCCAGTACTTC. The rearrangement uses TRBV20-1 and TRBJ2-5; a possible D gene is TRBD1 (6 bases). The CDR3 has 12 amino acids. CDR1 DFQATT and CDR2 SNEGSKA come from the germline V gene (reference sequence). Trimming left V 5 bases short and J 5 bases short, with 12 bases between.

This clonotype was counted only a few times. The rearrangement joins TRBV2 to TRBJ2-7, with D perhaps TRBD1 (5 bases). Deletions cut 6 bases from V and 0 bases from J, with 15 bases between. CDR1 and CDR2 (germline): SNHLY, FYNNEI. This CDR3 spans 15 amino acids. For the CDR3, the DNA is TGTGCCAGCAGACCCTCTAGGGGCCTCTCCTACGAGCAGTACTTC. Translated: CASRPSRGLSYEQYF.

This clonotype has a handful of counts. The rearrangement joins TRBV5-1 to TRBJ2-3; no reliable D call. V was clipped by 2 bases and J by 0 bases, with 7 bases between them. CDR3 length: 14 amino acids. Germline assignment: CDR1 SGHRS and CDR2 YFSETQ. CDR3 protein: CASSFESSTDTQYF. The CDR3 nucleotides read TGCGCCAGCAGCTTTGAGAGCAGCACAGATACGCAGTATTTT.

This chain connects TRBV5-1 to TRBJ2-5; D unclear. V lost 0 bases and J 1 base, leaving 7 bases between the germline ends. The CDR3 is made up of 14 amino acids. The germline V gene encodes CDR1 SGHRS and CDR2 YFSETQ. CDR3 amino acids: CASSLGWVQETQYF. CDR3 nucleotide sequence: TGCGCCAGCAGCTTGGGGTGGGTCCAAGAGACCCAGTACTTC.

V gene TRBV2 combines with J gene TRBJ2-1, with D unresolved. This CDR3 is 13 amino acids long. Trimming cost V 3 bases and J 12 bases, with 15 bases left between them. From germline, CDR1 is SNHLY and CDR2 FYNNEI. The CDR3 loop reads CASSDSEPAGQFF. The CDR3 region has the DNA TGTGCCAGCAGTGACTCTGAGCCTGCCGGGCAGTTCTTC.